The sequence of this T cell receptor (beta chain) was determined in a study of monozygotic twins with inflammatory bowel disease. The CDR3 contains 15 residues. Looked up from germline, CDR1 is SGHNT and CDR2 is YYREEE (reference sequence). Collection of a roughly 2.5 ml blood sample took place per donor. The study, taken as a whole, reports: The authors note that differing immunosuppressive treatments may have added variability to patient repertoires.

No DNA is given; TCRdb re-called the 5' RACE reads and lists each CDR3 protein once. The sample totals some 160,000 distinct CDR3 sequences; its top ten clones hold less than 8%. Worth noting for this clonotype: Its antigen remains unknown.

Sequencing used blood. This TCR came from a human donor with ulcerative colitis or Crohn's disease, or a healthy co-twin of an affected twin (not recorded which). The V and J genes are TRBV5-4 and TRBJ1-1. The CDR3 reads CASSFGQGAGAEAFF.